This T cell receptor beta chain appears in the sequencing data of a study of regulatory T cells in long-lasting Graves disease (dated by TCRdb to the early 2020s). About the investigation overall: Newly diagnosed Graves' disease patients had taken antithyroid drugs for less than 3 months. Patients with persistent Graves' disease were compared with patients with newly diagnosed Graves' disease using TCR sequencing and RNA sequencing of peripheral blood. The study was conducted in China and was registered as a clinical trial. TCR sequencing covered around 13 persistent and around 20 newly diagnosed Graves' disease patients, 33 samples in total. Results the study describes overall, beyond this receptor: The authors acknowledged the small sample size as a limitation that may reduce accuracy. Persistent Graves' disease patients showed lower TCR Shannon entropy and fewer highly expanded clones than newly diagnosed patients, suggesting clonal expansion. Patients with persistent disease shared more public clonotypes (roughly 2,900) than newly diagnosed patients did (approximately 970). Only the TCR beta chain was sequenced and analyzed. Peripheral blood alone was examined, since thyroid tissue, which constituted the primary lesion, could not be accessed. Persistent disease showed preferential use of TRBV28, TRBJ1-2 and TRBJ2-5, whereas newly diagnosed disease favored TRBV20-1 and TRBJ2-1.

Library generation was performed with multiplex PCR. These reads were obtained on an Illumina HiSeq 4000. CDR3 regions were amplified by Arm-PCR with iRepertoire HTBI primers to construct TCR beta libraries. Gel purification was performed on PCR products prior to sequencing. Per the authors' processing: Gene usage analysis of CDR3 amino acid clonotypes used the roughly 60 TRBV and about 14 TRBJ segments found across samples. Filtered high-quality paired reads were merged into contigs using COPE and FqMerger. BLAST was used to align contigs to IMGT TRBV, TRBD and TRBJ reference genes, and CDR3 was defined according to IMGT. Any clonotype with a frequency above 0.1% was counted as a highly expanded clone. Repertoire diversity was measured by Shannon entropy, and V-J evenness by the Gini coefficient. A clonotype found in more than one individual was treated as public. The public reads were quality trimmed at Q25 with fastp and then assembled into clones with MiXCR by TCRdb, keeping productive beta chains. A single entry per CDR3 protein holds the most common genes and DNA from its merged rows. TCRdb's processing, not the authors', yielded these V and J calls. For this sample the table gives a few hundred thousand distinct CDR3 sequences, of which about 18% were detected only once. 14% of the sample lies in the top ten.

The CDR3 numbers 14 residues from cysteine through phenylalanine. Here the CDR3 DNA is all that survives: 42 bases in frame from base 1. V ends up 7 bases short and J 5 bases short, with an unmatched junction base count of 6. The germline V gene yields SNHLY for CDR1 and FYNNEI for CDR2. The time point label, as the study defines it: newly diagnosed GD, antithyroid drugs for less than 3 months. For both TCR sequencing and RNA sequencing, RNA was extracted from PBMCs in TRIzol. The diagnosis of Graves' disease was made according to American Thyroid Association guidelines. The patients came from an endocrinology department in Xi'an, China. From each patient, approximately 9.9 milliliters of peripheral blood was collected into an EDTA anticoagulant tube. Ficoll Paque Plus density gradient separation was used to isolate PBMCs, and no further T cell sorting was performed. An Agilent 2100 Bioanalyzer and agarose gel were used to check RNA quality, while a NanoDrop 2000 measured RNA concentration.

On this clonotype: It has no known antigen specificity. No much larger clone exists at a distance of one base, and base qualities are not known.

The sample also formed part of further work on T cells in Graves' hyperthyroidism and ophthalmopathy. The other study reports the following: Graves' hyperthyroidism was defined as stable when no progression to ophthalmopathy occurred over 18 months of follow-up. Hyperthyroidism patients were newly diagnosed, had a disease duration of under 2 months, and were aged 18 to 65 years. Exclusion was applied to patients with uncontrolled infections, other autoimmune diseases, pregnancy or lactation. Diagnoses were established on the basis of clinical symptoms, serum thyroxine and TRAb, thyroid ultrasound, and orbital computed tomography. A first-round RT-PCR of the TCR CDR3 used the HTBI primer set with the Qiagen OneStep RT-PCR kit. Blood samples also contained most of the expanded thyroid clonotypes (frequency above 0.001), which suggests that blood repertoires may reflect thyroid immune responses. Ophthalmopathy was separated from stable hyperthyroidism by a 13 V-J signature model, with just over 85% sensitivity and approximately 81% specificity obtained in cross-validation and 80%/75% obtained in testing. During validation, the model predicted progression to ophthalmopathy a median of around six months ahead of onset, with roughly 65% sensitivity and around 73% specificity. A discovery cohort of about 95 patients, about 40 with Graves' ophthalmopathy and under 60 with stable Graves' hyperthyroidism, was used to find distinguishing TCR V-J signatures. Prospective prediction of ophthalmopathy was tested in an independent validation cohort consisting of 18 hyperthyroidism patients and about 17 patients who later progressed to ophthalmopathy. The roughly 100 discovery patients were randomly divided into training and test sets at a 7:3 ratio. Thyroid tissue and blood T-cell repertoires from more than five Graves' hyperthyroidism patients were also compared in the study. After sampling, hyperthyroidism patients received methimazole starting at 30 mg daily, and ophthalmopathy patients received high-dose intravenous methylprednisolone. Libraries were constructed in a second round of multiplex PCR, after which size selection and purification were performed. Libraries were sequenced paired-end with 100 bp reads on an Illumina HiSeq2000. SOAPnuke was used to process the raw data, removing reads that contained adapters or uncalled bases, had a mean Phred below 15, or lacked an exact match to the constant primer or identifier. High-quality paired reads were merged using COPE v1.2.5, and each unique nucleotide sequence was defined as a clonotype. Clonotypes were aligned to IMGT TRBV, TRBD and TRBJ reference segments using MiTCR v1.1. Analysis was restricted to V-J combinations with a frequency above 0.0001, which covered roughly 99% of repertoires. The TCS score was defined as F50 (clonal expansion) divided by E x V (chaos), with BLOSUM62-based TCRdist calculated between CDR3 peptides within each V-J. Welch's t-statistics and random forest reduced approximately 520 V-J features to 10 to 15, which were used in a naive Bayes classifier (R e1071). No statistical method was used to set the sample size in advance, and investigators knew the group allocation. According to the paper, TCR Vbeta CDR3 sequencing was carried out on 135 peripheral blood samples, which came from 40 to 45 ophthalmopathy, 75 to 80 hyperthyroidism and some 17 progressor patients.

This TCR was sampled from a woman aged 25-40 years with Graves disease. Donor details come from another sample of the same person, matched by shared clones. The material sequenced was peripheral blood mononuclear cells (PBMCs), taken at new diagnosis, from a patient treated with antithyroid drugs. Recombination joined TRBV2 with TRBJ1-5, and 9 bases in between align with TRBD1. CDR3 reads: CASMKDRGDQPQHF. The DNA sequence is as follows: TGTGCCAGCATGAAGGACAGGGGTGATCAGCCCCAGCATTTT.